One sample yielded the 11 T cell receptor beta chains listed below, sequenced in a study of technical replicates of blood from four donors. Sequenced by immunoSEQ multiplex PCR; TCRdb stores in-frame clones only, minus some. Of 65,000 to 85,000 clones in the sample, roughly 98% were seen once. The sample comprised T cells isolated from PBMCs. The source of these receptors is a human donor in good health.

This clone was seen once. The chain carries TRBV10-3 and TRBJ2-5, with a tentative D call TRBD2 (7 bases). The CDR3 runs to 16 residues. Between the trimmed V and J ends, which lost 2 bases and 1 base, there was a span of 14 bases. Germline CDR1 is ENHRY and CDR2 is SYGVKD. CDR3 sequence reads: CAISERGGVSQETQYF. The CDR3 DNA is TGTGCCATCAGTGAGAGGGGGGGCGTTTCCCAAGAGACCCAGTACTTC.

The J gene is TRBJ2-4, the V gene TRBV5-1; 14 nucleotides match TRBD2. J gave up 0 bases and V 0 bases, and 8 bases lay outside the gene matches. CDR1 is SGHRS, CDR2 YFSETQ, per germline. The CDR3 is 20 amino acids. In DNA, the CDR3 is TGCGCCAGCAGCTTGGCCACGGGACTAGCGGGAGCGGGAGCCAAAAACATTCAGTACTTC. Its translation: CASSLATGLAGAGAKNIQYF.

The chain couples TRBV15 to TRBJ2-1; 9 nucleotides line up with TRBD2. This CDR3 has 18 amino acids. CDR1 is LNHNV, CDR2 YYDKDF, per germline (reference sequence). J was trimmed by 2 bases and V by 0 bases; bases with no gene match: 8. Written as DNA, the CDR3 is TGTGCCACCAGCAGAGATAGCGGGAGTTGGGGGACCTACAATGAGCAGTTCTTC. Its translation is CATSRDSGSWGTYNEQFF.

The chain uses TRBV5-1 and TRBJ1-1; the D gene is possibly TRBD1 (5 bases). Trimming took off 2 bases at V and 2 bases at J, with 13 bases between the two ends. The CDR3 length is 15 residues. Germline CDR1 is SGHRS and CDR2 is YFSETQ. For the CDR3, the DNA is TGCGCCAGCAGCTTTGTGGGGGGAGGTAACACTGAAGCTTTCTTT. This encodes CASSFVGGGNTEAFF.

The rearrangement uses TRBV5-1 and TRBJ1-5; TRBD1 might be the D (6 bases). The V gene's germline CDR1 is SGHRS and CDR2 YFSETQ. The germline V and J ends were trimmed by 4 bases and 2 bases, with 13 bases remaining between them. There are 15 residues in the CDR3. The CDR3 bases are TGCGCCAGCAGCCCGGCAGGGGATCGCAATCAGCCCCAGCATTTT. Protein sequence: CASSPAGDRNQPQHF.

The chain combines TRBV30 with TRBJ1-6; D is undetermined. V was shortened by 4 bases and J by 6 bases, with 10 bases between the two germline ends. Germline lookup yields CDR1 GTSNPN and CDR2 SVGIG (reference sequence). This CDR3 spans 13 amino acids. CDR3 amino acids: CAWNGGLNSPLHF. The CDR3 DNA is TGTGCCTGGAATGGCGGGCTTAATTCACCCCTCCACTTT.

The V call is TRBV5-1, the J call TRBJ1-6; TRBD1 aligns across 7 bases. Losses at the gene ends were 0 bases for V and 8 bases for J; bases not matched to a gene: 14. Germline CDR1 reads SGHRS; CDR2 reads YFSETQ. CDR3 size: 18 residues. The CDR3 loop reads CASSLGPFLTGVDSPLHF. In nucleotides, the CDR3 is TGCGCCAGCAGCTTGGGGCCCTTTTTAACAGGGGTGGATTCACCCCTCCACTTT.

This clone came up once. Here the CDR3 DNA reads TGCGCCAGCAGTGTCGGGGGAAGCTCCTACAATGAGCAGTTCTTC. As protein: CASSVGGSSYNEQFF. The J gene is TRBJ2-1, the V gene TRBV10-1, with D maybe TRBD2 (6 bases). Trimming took 4 bases from V and 0 from J, leaving 10 bases between them. Germline CDR1 WNHNN, CDR2 SYGVQD (reference sequence). This CDR3 has 15 residues.

The CDR3 coding sequence is TGTGCCAGCAGCACTCCCAACGAGCAGTACTTC. Translating it yields CASSTPNEQYF. The V and J genes are TRBV7-9 and TRBJ2-7, with D unclear. The CDR3 consists of 11 residues. The V gene's germline CDR1 is SEHNR and CDR2 FQNEAQ (reference sequence). The V end lost 5 bases, the J end lost 5 bases, and 7 bases lay between the germline ends.

The chain joins TRBV29-1 to TRBJ2-1, with TRBD1 matching over 7 bases. In germline, CDR1 is SQVTM, CDR2 ANQGSEA. This CDR3 spans 13 amino acids. Unmatched junction bases numbered 5, after V lost 4 bases and J lost 5 bases. CDR3 nucleotide sequence: TGCAGCGTTGCCCGGGACAGTGACAATGAGCAGTTCTTC. Translation: CSVARDSDNEQFF.

The count of this clone is one. This chain links TRBV5-1 with TRBJ1-4; a weak D match, TRBD1 (5 bases). Germline CDR1 reads SGHRS; CDR2 reads YFSETQ. Trimming shortened V by 8 bases and J by 0 bases, and 8 bases separated the two germline ends. The CDR3 covers 13 residues. The CDR3 is CASSGSTNEKLFF. CDR3 nucleotide sequence: TGCGCCAGTTCAGGGTCAACTAATGAAAAACTGTTTTTT.